These 29 T cell receptor beta chains were sequenced from one sample in a study of blood T cell repertoires in COVID-19. Some clones are missing from TCRdb's copy, which holds only in-frame ones; the method was immunoSEQ multiplex PCR. The sample consists of tens of thousands of clones, 83% of them appearing once. The specimen sequenced was peripheral blood. The receptors derive from a woman aged 55-69 years with acute or convalescent COVID-19.

This clone was seen a handful of times. J is TRBJ1-1 and V is TRBV18, with a possible D match to TRBD1 (6 bases). The CDR3 has 16 amino acids. CDR1 KGHSH and CDR2 LQKENI come from the germline V gene. The V end was cut by 1 base, the J end by 2 bases, with 14 bases between. The DNA of the CDR3 is TGTGCCAGCTCACCACGGACGGACAGTTTTAACACTGAAGCTTTCTTT. Translating it yields CASSPRTDSFNTEAFF.

This clone counts as large (0.1 to 1%). The rearrangement uses TRBV14 and TRBJ1-6; a weak D match, TRBD1 (6 bases). V lost 2 bases and J lost 10, with 9 bases in between. CDR3 size: 13 residues. Germline lookup yields CDR1 SGHDN and CDR2 FVKESK. CDR3 DNA sequence: TGTGCCAGCAGCCAAACAGGGCAATCACCCCTCCACTTT. It specifies CASSQTGQSPLHF.

The chain is built from TRBV7-2 and TRBJ2-1; the D is unclear. With 5 bases removed from V and 3 bases from J, the gap between germline ends came to 8 bases. Germline CDR1 reads SGHTA; CDR2 reads FQGNSA. The CDR3 runs 13 residues. Here the CDR3 reads CASSASVYNEQFF. In DNA form, the CDR3 reads TGTGCCAGCAGCGCCAGTGTCTACAATGAGCAGTTCTTC.

The V call is TRBV3-1 (or the pseudogene TRBV3-2), the J call TRBJ2-2, with D hard to call. Germline CDR1 and CDR2: LGHDT and YNNKEL (reference sequence). The CDR3 length is 11 residues. V dropped 5 bases and J dropped 5 bases, with 3 bases sitting between them. The CDR3 coding sequence is TGTGCCAGCAGCTCGACCGGGGAGCTGTTTTTT. Translating it yields CASSSTGELFF.

The chain combines TRBV19 with TRBJ1-2, with TRBD1 matching over 10 bases. The trim removed 4 bases at V and 7 bases at J, leaving 6 bases unmatched. The CDR3 sequence is 14 residues long. Germline V lookup: CDR1 LNHDA, CDR2 SQIVND (reference sequence). Here the CDR3 DNA reads TGTGCCAGTAGTACGGGACAGGGGCGCTCTGGCTACACCTTC. Translated: CASSTGQGRSGYTF.

The rearrangement joins TRBV14 to TRBJ2-1; 7 nucleotides agree with TRBD2. The junction had 11 bases not matched to a gene; V was cut back by 4 bases and J by 5 bases. This CDR3 is built from 16 residues. Looked up from germline, CDR1 is SGHDN and CDR2 is FVKESK. The DNA for the CDR3 is TGTGCCAGCAGCCTACCCCTGGGGGGAGGGAACAATGAGCAGTTCTTC. This sequence encodes CASSLPLGGGNNEQFF.

The V call is TRBV6-6, the J call TRBJ1-2; 7 bases line up with TRBD1. V trimming: 8 bases; J trimming: 7 bases; junction bases outside the gene matches: 7. The CDR3 covers 12 residues. Looked up from germline, CDR1 is MNHNY and CDR2 is SVGAGI (reference sequence). The CDR3 DNA reads TGTGCCAGCGTAAACTACAGGGGTGGCTACACCTTC. Translation: CASVNYRGGYTF.

This chain joins TRBV7-9 and TRBJ1-1; D call uncertain. The germline V and J ends were trimmed by 1 base and 3 bases, with 6 bases remaining between them. The CDR3 covers 13 residues. CDR1 is SEHNR, CDR2 FQNEAQ, per germline (reference sequence). The CDR3: CASSLEADTEAFF. For the CDR3, the DNA is TGTGCCAGCAGCTTAGAAGCCGACACTGAAGCTTTCTTT.

The chain combines TRBV2 with TRBJ2-5; 11 bases line up with TRBD2. Germline V gene lookup returns CDR1 SNHLY and CDR2 FYNNEI. V gave up 6 bases and J gave up 0 bases; unmatched junction bases: 3. This CDR3 region has 15 residues. The CDR3 sequence is CASSGTSGYQETQYF. The CDR3 DNA is TGTGCCAGCAGCGGGACTAGCGGTTACCAAGAGACCCAGTACTTC.

The rearrangement uses TRBV9 and TRBJ1-3; D not resolved. Germline V gene data show CDR1 as SGDLS and CDR2 as YYNGEE. Trimming took 0 bases from V and 0 from J, leaving 13 bases between them. This CDR3 spans 17 amino acids. CDR3 in DNA: TGTGCCAGCAGCGTAGATCCCCAGGTCAGCTCTGGAAACACCATATATTTT. It encodes CASSVDPQVSSGNTIYF.

Here the CDR3 DNA reads TGTGCCAGTAGTCCCCGCCCGGGGGGCTACGAGCAGTACTTC. Protein sequence: CASSPRPGGYEQYF. This sequence joins TRBV19 and TRBJ2-7; 7 positions match TRBD2. CDR1 and CDR2 (germline): LNHDA, SQIVND (reference sequence). CDR3 length: 14 residues. Trimming removed 5 bases from V and 3 bases from J; junction bases left unmatched: 7. Filled out from reference TRBV19 and TRBJ2-7, the complete variable domain reads DGGITQSPKYLFRKEGQNVTLSCEQNLNHDAMYWYRQDPGQGLRLIYYSQIVNDFQKGDIAEGYSVSREKKESFPLTVTSAQKNPTAFYLCASSPRPGGYEQYFGPGTRLTVT.

The chain combines TRBV19 with TRBJ1-5, with D perhaps TRBD1 (6 bases). The CDR3 covers 13 residues. CDR1 LNHDA and CDR2 SQIVND come from the germline V gene (reference sequence). Trimming took off 8 bases at V and 3 bases at J, with 11 bases between the two ends. In DNA form, the CDR3 reads TGTGCCAGTGCAGGACAGTTCAATCAGCCCCAGCATTTT. Protein sequence: CASAGQFNQPQHF. The full variable domain, completed using reference TRBV19 and TRBJ1-5, is DGGITQSPKYLFRKEGQNVTLSCEQNLNHDAMYWYRQDPGQGLRLIYYSQIVNDFQKGDIAEGYSVSREKKESFPLTVTSAQKNPTAFYLCASAGQFNQPQHFGDGTRLSIL.

V and J are TRBV19 and TRBJ2-2, with a weak D call TRBD2 (6 bases). Germline V gives CDR1 LNHDA, CDR2 SQIVND (reference sequence). V lost 5 bases and J 5 bases, leaving 9 bases between the germline ends. The CDR3 sequence is 13 residues long. The CDR3 DNA reads as TGTGCCAGTAGTCGGGGGAGGACCGGGGAGCTGTTTTTT. As protein: CASSRGRTGELFF.

The chain has TRBV7-2 and TRBJ1-1; no clear D. Trimming shortened V by 1 base and J by 3 bases, and 9 bases separated the two germline ends. CDR1 and CDR2 from the germline V gene are SGHTA and FQGNSA. This CDR3 is built from 14 residues. The CDR3 nucleotides read TGTGCCAGCAGCTTAGTCCCCCGAGACACTGAAGCTTTCTTT. Protein sequence: CASSLVPRDTEAFF.

The chain uses TRBV6-6 and TRBJ1-1, with a weak D call TRBD1 (6 bases). V lost 5 bases, J lost 8 bases, and 9 bases lay in between. The CDR3 is made up of 11 amino acids. From germline, CDR1 is MNHNY and CDR2 SVGAGI (reference sequence). CDR3 loop: CASSAGTEAFF. The CDR3 DNA follows: TGTGCCAGCAGTGCCGGGACAGAAGCTTTCTTT.

CDR3: CASSEFGAVSNQPQHF. DNA of the CDR3: TGTGCCAGCAGTGAATTTGGGGCTGTGAGCAATCAGCCCCAGCATTTT. The chain links TRBV6-1 to TRBJ1-5, with a tentative D call TRBD1 (5 bases). CDR1 and CDR2 (germline): MNHNS, SASEGT. The ends were cut back, 2 bases at V and 1 base at J, with 12 bases in the middle. This CDR3 comprises 16 residues.

The chain uses TRBV29-1 and TRBJ2-3; D gene ambiguous. Germline V gene sequence: CDR1 SQVTM, CDR2 ANQGSEA. V dropped 3 bases and J dropped 0 bases, with 7 bases sitting between them. The CDR3 contains 13 residues. CDR3 nucleotides: TGCAGCGTTGAGTCCTACAGCACAGATACGCAGTATTTT. Translation gives CSVESYSTDTQYF.

V gene TRBV5-1 combines with J gene TRBJ2-5; 7 bases match TRBD1. Germline CDR1 is SGHRS and CDR2 is YFSETQ. The J segment lost 7 bases and the V segment lost 5 bases, leaving 8 bases of the junction unmatched. The length of the CDR3 is 13 residues. The DNA for the CDR3 is TGCGCCAGCAGTTCTGGACAGGCCCGGACCCAGTACTTC. Protein: CASSSGQARTQYF.

The V gene is TRBV10-1, the J gene TRBJ2-1, with 11 bases fitting TRBD2. The V segment lost 4 bases and the J segment 10 bases; nucleotides outside the gene matches: 9. The CDR3 is 15 amino acids. CDR1 WNHNN and CDR2 SYGVQD come from the germline V gene (reference sequence). The CDR3 reads CASSGTSGGSWEQFF. The DNA for the CDR3 is TGCGCCAGCAGTGGTACTAGCGGGGGTAGCTGGGAGCAGTTCTTC.

The CDR3 DNA sequence: TGTGCCAGCAGTGAATTGGGTGGTGACTATGGGCAGTACTTC. It specifies CASSELGGDYGQYF. This chain connects TRBV6-1 to TRBJ2-7, with D possibly matching TRBD2 (5 bases). This CDR3 region has 14 residues. V lost 2 bases, J lost 9 bases, and 17 bases lay in between. Germline values: CDR1 MNHNS, CDR2 SASEGT.

The chain couples TRBV5-6 to TRBJ1-1; D not resolved. CDR1 is SGHDT and CDR2 is YYEEEE in the germline V gene. This CDR3 is built from 12 residues. The V gene lost 2 bases and the J gene lost 1 base, with 3 bases spanning the gap. CDR3 region: CASSFKNTEAFF. The CDR3, as DNA: TGTGCCAGCAGCTTCAAGAACACTGAAGCTTTCTTT.

V usage is TRBV2 and J usage is TRBJ1-1; 10 nucleotides match TRBD1. The CDR3 totals 12 residues. The germline gives CDR1 SNHLY, CDR2 FYNNEI. The ends lost 3 bases at V and 10 bases at J; junction bases unmatched: 2. CDR3 protein: CASSETGGRAFF. CDR3 DNA: TGTGCCAGCAGTGAGACAGGGGGCCGAGCTTTCTTT.

This sequence joins TRBV27 and TRBJ1-6; D is perhaps TRBD1 (6 bases). V gave up 4 bases and J gave up 4 bases, with 8 bases separating them. Looked up from germline, CDR1 is MNHEY and CDR2 is SMNVEV (reference sequence). This CDR3 spans 14 amino acids. CDR3 sequence: CASSSRGYNSPLHF. The CDR3 bases are TGTGCCAGCAGTTCCAGGGGTTATAATTCACCCCTCCACTTT.

The chain combines TRBV7-9 with TRBJ1-6; D may be TRBD1 (5 bases). The ends were cut back, 5 bases at V and 11 bases at J, with 19 bases in the middle. The CDR3 spans 15 residues. The V gene's germline CDR1 is SEHNR and CDR2 FQNEAQ (reference sequence). As DNA, the CDR3 is TGTGCCAGCAGCCCTGGTGCTTTTCAGGGTACACCCCTCCACTTT. Amino acid sequence: CASSPGAFQGTPLHF.

The chain links TRBV27 to TRBJ2-1; perhaps TRBD2 as D (6 bases). Germline V CDR1 and CDR2: MNHEY, SMNVEV (reference sequence). Trimming pared 3 bases from V and 0 bases from J, leaving 15 bases between. The CDR3 contains 17 residues. In DNA, the CDR3 is TGTGCCAGCAGTTTTCCAGACCGGGGGAGCTCCTACAATGAGCAGTTCTTC. Protein product: CASSFPDRGSSYNEQFF.

This chain links TRBV10-2 with TRBJ1-2; D gene unclear. Germline CDR1 is WSHSY and CDR2 is SAAADI. CDR3 length: 16 amino acids. The germline V and J ends were trimmed by 10 bases and 8 bases, with 29 bases remaining between them. The chain's CDR3 is CATSLLIGSSGAGYTF. The CDR3 bases are TGCGCCACCTCTCTGTTAATCGGGAGTAGTGGAGCAGGCTACACCTTC.

The rearrangement joins TRBV11-2 to TRBJ2-7, with TRBD1 matching over 9 bases. V was pared by 1 base and J by 0 bases, with 4 bases of the junction left unmatched. Germline V gene sequence: CDR1 SGHAT, CDR2 FQNNGV. The CDR3 covers 16 residues. CDR3: CASSLGTGGASYEQYF. The CDR3 region has the DNA TGTGCCAGCAGCTTAGGTACAGGGGGCGCCTCCTACGAGCAGTACTTC.

The V call is TRBV25-1, the J call TRBJ2-4, with D tentatively TRBD1 (6 bases). CDR1 and CDR2 (germline): MGHDK, SYGVNS. Trimming removed 7 bases at V and 2 bases at J, with 18 bases between. The CDR3 has 16 residues. The CDR3 nucleotides are TGTGCCAGCATTGGGCCGGGACAACCCCCCAAAAACATTCAGTACTTC. Translation: CASIGPGQPPKNIQYF.

The chain employs TRBV14 and TRBJ1-2; D may be TRBD1 (6 bases). Trimming took off 4 bases at V and 5 bases at J, with 8 bases between the two ends. The CDR3 consists of 12 residues. Per germline, CDR1 SGHDN and CDR2 FVKESK. CDR3 nucleotides: TGTGCCAGCAGCCCTACAGGGTATGGCTACACCTTC. Its protein is CASSPTGYGYTF.